The 11 T cell receptor beta chains below all came from one sample that was sequenced in a study of human T cells and chemical hapten exposure. TCRdb independently ran MiXCR on the RACE reads; one entry per CDR3 protein. The sample yields 250,000 to 300,000 distinct CDR3 sequences, 7.7% seen once. Documented time point: pre-sensitization, week 0. Sample treatment: therapeutic diphenylcyclopropenone sensitization with weekly scalp DPC. Material: whole blood, obtained in connection with sensitization to the hapten diphenylcyclopropenone (DPC). The source is a young man with alopecia areata. Some clones in this sample may be carry-over from other donors' samples.

This clonotype was counted only a few times. This sequence joins TRBV29-1 and TRBJ2-3, with D uncertain. Germline lookup yields CDR1 SQVTM and CDR2 ANQGSEA. Trimming shortened V by 0 bases and J by 0 bases, and 7 bases separated the two germline ends. The CDR3 contains 14 residues. The CDR3 region has the DNA TGCAGCGTTGAAGAGGGGTCTAGCACAGATACGCAGTATTTT. Protein product: CSVEEGSSTDTQYF.

This clonotype was seen at least ten times. CDR3 sequence: CASSGTSYEQYF. CDR3 DNA: TGTGCCAGCAGCGGGACTAGCTACGAGCAGTACTTC. This chain connects TRBV27 to TRBJ2-7; 8 nucleotides line up with TRBD2. Germline trimming cut 6 bases from V and 3 bases from J; bases unmatched to any gene: 1. Germline CDR1 and CDR2: MNHEY and SMNVEV (reference sequence). The CDR3 spans 12 residues.

In its sample, this clonotype was seen a few times. V gene TRBV9 combines with J gene TRBJ2-5; D gene uncertain. With 4 bases removed from V and 5 bases from J, the gap between germline ends came to 12 bases. The CDR3 sequence is 13 residues long. Germline V gene sequence: CDR1 SGDLS, CDR2 YYNGEE. As DNA, the CDR3 is TGTGCCAGCAGCCTTTCCGTAAGGGAGACCCAGTACTTC. Translation gives CASSLSVRETQYF. Filled out from reference TRBV9 and TRBJ2-5, the complete variable domain reads DSGVTQTPKHLITATGQRVTLRCSPRSGDLSVYWYQQSLDQGLQFLIQYYNGEERAKGNILERFSAQQFPDLHSELNLSSLELGDSALYFCASSLSVRETQYFGPGTRLLVL.

This clonotype was counted only a few times. V is TRBV4-1 and J is TRBJ2-1, with TRBD2 as a possible D gene (5 bases). Trimming stripped 7 bases from V and 0 bases from J, with 13 bases between. Germline-derived CDR1 and CDR2 are MGHRA and YSYEKL. The CDR3 loop spans 15 amino acids. CDR3 loop: CASNVGESSYNEQFF. CDR3 DNA: TGCGCCAGCAACGTTGGGGAGAGCTCCTACAATGAGCAGTTCTTC.

This clonotype was recorded a few times. The chain links TRBV10-3 to TRBJ2-3; tentative D call: TRBD2 (6 bases). V lost 1 base to trimming and J lost 1 base, with 15 bases between them. The CDR3 length is 17 residues. Germline CDR1 is ENHRY and CDR2 is SYGVKD. CDR3: CAISELLYGGGTDTQYF. CDR3 nucleotide sequence: TGTGCCATCAGTGAGTTACTCTATGGCGGGGGCACAGATACGCAGTATTTT.

The V call is TRBV6-2 or TRBV6-3, the J call TRBJ1-5; 9 bases fit TRBD1. Germline V gives CDR1 MNHEY, CDR2 SVGEGT. J lost 2 bases, V lost 0 bases, and 11 bases had no gene match. The CDR3 is made up of 19 amino acids. CDR3 residues: CASSYSSTFRDRGNQPQHF. CDR3 bases: TGTGCCAGCAGTTACTCGAGTACTTTCAGGGACAGGGGCAATCAGCCCCAGCATTTT.

This clonotype turned up a few times. The chain links TRBV5-4 to TRBJ2-5, with 8 bases lining up with TRBD1. The CDR3 runs to 14 residues. J lost 4 bases, V lost 3 bases, and 5 bases had no gene match. Germline values: CDR1 SGHNT, CDR2 YYREEE (reference sequence). The CDR3 reads CASSSGQGAETQYF. The DNA of the CDR3 is TGTGCCAGCAGCTCAGGTCAGGGGGCAGAGACCCAGTACTTC. The full variable domain, with the rest looked up from reference TRBV5-4 and TRBJ2-5, is ETGVTQSPTHLIKTRGQQVTLRCSSQSGHNTVSWYQQALGQGPQFIFQYYREEENGRGNFPPRFSGLQFPNYSSELNVNALELDDSALYLCASSSGQGAETQYFGPGTRLLVL.

This clonotype came up once. This chain connects TRBV2 to TRBJ1-1; TRBD1 is a possible D gene (5 bases). The V end lost 10 bases, the J end lost 0 bases, and 15 bases lay between the germline ends. Germline V gene lookup returns CDR1 SNHLY and CDR2 FYNNEI. The CDR3 is made up of 14 amino acids. The CDR3 coding sequence is TGTGCCACCAGGAGTAGGGGCCTGAACACTGAAGCTTTCTTT. Its translation is CATRSRGLNTEAFF.

V and J are TRBV20-1 and TRBJ1-1; D might be TRBD1 (5 bases). V lost 3 bases and J 3 bases, leaving 11 bases between the germline ends. CDR3 length: 13 amino acids. Germline V lookup: CDR1 DFQATT, CDR2 SNEGSKA (reference sequence). Written as DNA, the CDR3 is TGCAGTGCTAGGCCTCAGGGTGACACTGAAGCTTTCTTT. Translating gives CSARPQGDTEAFF.

This chain connects TRBV4-3 to TRBJ1-2; 10 bases are shared with TRBD1. Unmatched junction bases numbered 6, after V lost 0 bases and J lost 2 bases. CDR1 and CDR2 (germline): LGHNA, YSLEER. The CDR3 length is 17 residues. CDR3 loop: CASSQDYGTGANYGYTF. The CDR3 DNA follows: TGCGCCAGCAGCCAAGATTATGGGACAGGGGCGAACTATGGCTACACCTTC.

The J gene is TRBJ2-1, the V gene TRBV20-1; D remains unclear. The V end lost 4 bases, the J end lost 2 bases, and 9 bases lay between the germline ends. This CDR3 comprises 13 residues. CDR1 and CDR2 from the germline V gene are DFQATT and SNEGSKA (reference sequence). CDR3 region: CSAKTRPYNEQFF. The CDR3 DNA is TGCAGTGCTAAAACCAGGCCCTACAATGAGCAGTTCTTC.